A selection of T cell receptor beta chains follows, all from one sample in a study of Tregs in tolerant kidney transplant recipients. Libraries were prepared by immunoSEQ multiplex PCR; TCRdb keeps only in-frame clonotypes and omits some of them. The sample lists roughly 18,000 clones; roughly four fifths were seen once. The sequencing input was Tregs from blood. The receptor set was obtained from a human donor in good health. CDR3s include the opening cysteine and the closing phenylalanine or tryptophan. Fields, in order: clone size, D gene, V gene, J gene, CDR3 protein, CDR3 DNA. A D gene is named only where the DNA matches it firmly. Clone size is stated in some rows and not others, as once, few, many or a class when expanded.

-,-,TRBV5-1,TRBJ1-2,CASSLDGGDSRYTF,TGCGCCAGCAGCTTGGATGGCGGGGACTCGCGCTACACCTTC
-,TRBD1,TRBV19,TRBJ1-1,CASSKQGVVLGTEAFF,TGTGCCAGTAGTAAACAGGGGGTGGTGCTCGGCACTGAAGCTTTCTTT
-,-,TRBV4-2,TRBJ1-2,CASSREDYGYTF,TGTGCCAGCAGCCGGGAGGACTATGGCTACACCTTC
-,-,TRBV5-1,TRBJ2-3,CARPSTDTQYF,TGCGCCAGGCCCTCCACAGATACGCAGTATTTT
-,TRBD1,TRBV5-1,TRBJ2-4,CASSLGGTANIRGNIQYF,TGCGCCAGCAGCTTGGGGGGGACAGCGAACATACGCGGAAACATTCAGTACTTC
-,TRBD2,TRBV18,TRBJ2-7,CASSPSGGGYEQYF,TGTGCCAGCTCCCCTAGCGGGGGTGGTTACGAGCAGTACTTC
-,-,TRBV5-1,TRBJ2-4,CASSLWQGKNIQYF,TGCGCCAGCAGCTTATGGCAGGGGAAAAACATTCAGTACTTC
-,-,TRBV7-9,TRBJ1-2,CAIDHFDGYTF,TGTGCCATCGATCACTTTGATGGCTACACCTTC
-,-,TRBV6-6,TRBJ1-6,CASSVSGSLHF,TGTGCCAGCAGTGTTTCCGGATCCCTCCACTTT
once,-,TRBV19,TRBJ2-3,CASSINDWTTNTQYF,TGTGCCAGTAGTATAAATGATTGGACTACTAATACGCAGTATTTT
-,-,TRBV4-2,TRBJ2-1,CASSPTGGVLGEQFF,TGTGCCAGCAGCCCAACTGGAGGGGTACTGGGTGAGCAGTTCTTC
once,TRBD2,TRBV7-2,TRBJ2-1,CASSRLALEQFF,TGTGCCAGCAGCCGACTAGCCCTTGAGCAGTTCTTC
-,-,TRBV5-1,TRBJ2-3,CASSPRLWGAGADTQYF,TGCGCCAGCAGCCCCCGGTTATGGGGGGCCGGTGCAGATACGCAGTATTTT
-,-,TRBV6-5,TRBJ2-3,CASSSDAADTQYF,TGTGCCAGCAGTTCGGACGCAGCAGATACGCAGTATTTT
once,-,TRBV19,TRBJ2-2,CASSPTTMNTGELFF,TGTGCCAGTAGCCCGACGACGATGAACACCGGGGAGCTGTTTTTT
-,-,TRBV6-1,TRBJ2-7,CASSHLTGLFYEQYF,TGTGCCAGCAGCCATCTGACAGGACTTTTCTACGAGCAGTACTTC
-,TRBD1,TRBV19,TRBJ2-3,CASRDRVTDTQYF,TGTGCCAGCCGGGACAGGGTGACAGATACGCAGTATTTT
-,TRBD1,TRBV10-3,TRBJ2-2,CAVRGQLDTGELFF,TGTGCCGTCAGGGGGCAGCTGGACACCGGGGAGCTGTTTTTT
-,-,TRBV4-1,TRBJ2-1,CASSQEAQSYNEQFF,TGCGCCAGCAGCCAAGAGGCCCAATCCTACAATGAGCAGTTCTTC
-,-,TRBV7-2,TRBJ2-2,CASSLVGRGTGELFF,TGTGCCAGCAGCTTAGTGGGCAGGGGAACCGGGGAGCTGTTTTTT
few,TRBD1,TRBV9,TRBJ2-5,CASSVGAGRGPQETQYF,TGTGCCAGCAGCGTTGGGGCAGGCAGGGGGCCTCAAGAGACCCAGTACTTC
-,TRBD2,TRBV18,TRBJ2-3,CASSRGGTQYF,TGTGCCAGCTCACGGGGGGGTACGCAGTATTTT
-,-,TRBV14,TRBJ2-1,CASSQDSSGEQFF,TGTGCCAGCAGCCAAGATTCGTCGGGGGAGCAGTTCTTC
-,-,TRBV30,TRBJ2-5,CATFLEVRETQYF,TGTGCCACATTTCTAGAGGTTAGGGAGACCCAGTACTTC
few,TRBD2,TRBV30,TRBJ2-5,CAWSGLAGGPETQYF,TGTGCCTGGAGTGGACTAGCGGGAGGGCCAGAGACCCAGTACTTC
-,-,TRBV28,TRBJ2-7,CASSLTGLTREQYF,TGTGCCAGCAGTTTAACCGGGCTTACTCGCGAGCAGTACTTC